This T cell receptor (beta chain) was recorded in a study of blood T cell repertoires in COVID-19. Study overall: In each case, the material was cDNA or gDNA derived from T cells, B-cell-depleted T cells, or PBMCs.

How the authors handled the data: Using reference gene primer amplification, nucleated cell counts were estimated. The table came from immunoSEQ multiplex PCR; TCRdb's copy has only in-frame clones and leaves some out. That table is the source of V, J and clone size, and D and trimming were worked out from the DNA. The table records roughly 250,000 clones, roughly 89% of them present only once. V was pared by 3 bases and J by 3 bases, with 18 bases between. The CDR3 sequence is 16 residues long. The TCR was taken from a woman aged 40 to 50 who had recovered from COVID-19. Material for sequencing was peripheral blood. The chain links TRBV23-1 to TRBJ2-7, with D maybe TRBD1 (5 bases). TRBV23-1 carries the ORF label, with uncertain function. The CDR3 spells CASSHSHRGIYYEQYF. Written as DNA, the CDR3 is TGCGCCAGCAGTCATTCCCATAGGGGAATATACTACGAGCAGTACTTC.